These 4 T cell receptor beta chains came from one sample sequenced in a study of T cell responses to AZD1222 COVID-19 vaccine. The method was immunoSEQ multiplex PCR; TCRdb's version includes in-frame clones alone and lacks a portion of them. Among approximately 170,000 clones listed, over 85% were seen once. Sample: peripheral blood, taken on day 0 of AZD1222 vaccination. These receptors were taken from an adult in good health.

The gene calls are TRBV27 and TRBJ1-6, with D uncertain. Germline V gene sequence: CDR1 MNHEY, CDR2 SMNVEV (reference sequence). Deletions cut 0 bases from V and 0 bases from J, with 9 bases between. The CDR3 extends over 17 amino acids. As DNA, the CDR3 is TGTGCCAGCAGTTTATCTAAATTAAGCTCCTATAATTCACCCCTCCACTTT. Translation: CASSLSKLSSYNSPLHF.

CDR3 sequence (DNA): TGTGCCAGCAGCCAAAATACAGGGAACTATGGCTACACCTTC. Protein product: CASSQNTGNYGYTF. The chain carries TRBV3-1 (or the pseudogene TRBV3-2) and TRBJ1-2; D possibly corresponds to TRBD1 (6 bases). V gave up 2 bases and J gave up 2 bases, with 9 bases separating them. The CDR3 has 14 residues. Per germline, CDR1 LGHDT and CDR2 YNNKEL (reference sequence).

V is TRBV18 and J is TRBJ2-7; D unclear. Trimming removed 3 bases from V and 0 bases from J, with 6 bases in between. The CDR3 sequence is 13 residues long. Germline V CDR1 and CDR2: KGHSH, LQKENI. In DNA form, the CDR3 reads TGTGCCAGCTCACCCTTGAGCTCCTACGAGCAGTACTTC. Amino acid sequence: CASSPLSSYEQYF.

V gene TRBV4-1 combines with J gene TRBJ1-1, with 7 nucleotides matching TRBD1. CDR1 MGHRA and CDR2 YSYEKL come from the germline V gene. This CDR3 is built from 13 residues. J gave up 11 bases and V 4 bases, and 10 bases lay outside the gene matches. CDR3 protein: CASSLGDSSYAFF. CDR3 nucleotides: TGCGCCAGCAGCCTTGGGGACAGTTCATACGCTTTCTTT.